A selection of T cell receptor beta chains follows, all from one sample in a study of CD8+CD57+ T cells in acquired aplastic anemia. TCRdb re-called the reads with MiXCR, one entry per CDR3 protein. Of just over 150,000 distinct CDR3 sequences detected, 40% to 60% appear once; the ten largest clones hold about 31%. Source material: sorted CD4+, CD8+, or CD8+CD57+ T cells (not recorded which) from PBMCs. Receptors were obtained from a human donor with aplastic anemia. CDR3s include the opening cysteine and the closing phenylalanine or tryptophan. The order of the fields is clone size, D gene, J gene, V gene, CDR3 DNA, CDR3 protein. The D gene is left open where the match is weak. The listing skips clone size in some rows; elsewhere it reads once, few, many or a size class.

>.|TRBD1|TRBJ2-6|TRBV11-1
TGTGCCAGCAGCTTGGTGGGGACAGGTTCTGGGGCCAACGTCCTGACTTTC
CASSLVGTGSGANVLTF
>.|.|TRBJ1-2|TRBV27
TGTGCCAGCAGTCAAAAGTTCGGGAACTATGGCTACACCTTC
CASSQKFGNYGYTF
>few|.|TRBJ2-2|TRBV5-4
TGTGCCAGCAGTCCGTTGACCGGGGAGCTGTTTTTT
CASSPLTGELFF
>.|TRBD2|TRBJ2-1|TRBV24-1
TGTGCCACCAGTGACTCAACTAGCGGGAGGGCCGATGAGCAGTTCTTC
CATSDSTSGRADEQFF
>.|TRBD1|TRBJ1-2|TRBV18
TGTGCCAGCTCACCGCGACAGGGCGAGCTTAACTATGGCTACACCTTC
CASSPRQGELNYGYTF
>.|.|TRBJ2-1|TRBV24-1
TGTGCCACCAGTGATCTGAGCAATGAGCAGTTCTTC
CATSDLSNEQFF
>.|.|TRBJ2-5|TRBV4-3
TGCGCCAGCAGCCAGTGGTCGGGTGGGGAGACCCAGTACTTC
CASSQWSGGETQYF
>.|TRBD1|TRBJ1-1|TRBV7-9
TGTGCCAGCAGCCCAGGGACAGGGGATGCGAACACTGAAGCTTTCTTT
CASSPGTGDANTEAFF
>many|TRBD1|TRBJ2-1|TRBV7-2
TGTGCCAGCAGCGCCGGACAGGGGGGGAATGAGCAGTTCTTC
CASSAGQGGNEQFF
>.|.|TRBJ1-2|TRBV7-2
TGTGCCAGCAGCTTAGGGGGGGACAAAAGCTACACCTTC
CASSLGGDKSYTF
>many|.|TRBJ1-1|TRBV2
TGTGCCAGCAGTGACGGAGCGAACACTGAAGCTTTCTTT
CASSDGANTEAFF
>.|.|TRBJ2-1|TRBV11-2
TGTGCCAGCAGTCTCATAGGACGGTCGGCGGTCTTC
CASSLIGRSAVF
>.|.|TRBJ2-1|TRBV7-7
TGTGCTAGCAGCCCCAGGGGCGAGGGTTACAATGAGCAGTTCTTC
CASSPRGEGYNEQFF
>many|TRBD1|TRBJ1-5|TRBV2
TGTGCCAGCAGTGGCCCCGGACAGGGGGTAGACAATCAGCCCCAGCATTTT
CASSGPGQGVDNQPQHF
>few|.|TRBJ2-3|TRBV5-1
TGCGCCAGCAGACGGAGGGGACAGAGCACAGATACGCAGTATTTT
CASRRRGQSTDTQYF
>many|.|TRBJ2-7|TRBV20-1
TGCAGTGCTATAACCCGGGACTCCTACGAGCAGTACTTC
CSAITRDSYEQYF
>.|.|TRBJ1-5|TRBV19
TGTGCCAGTAGTTGGTCACAAGACTCCAATCAGCCCCAGCATTTT
CASSWSQDSNQPQHF
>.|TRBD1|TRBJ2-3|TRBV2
TGTGCCAGCAGGGAGGGACAGGGCTTGACAGATACGCAGTATTTT
CASREGQGLTDTQYF
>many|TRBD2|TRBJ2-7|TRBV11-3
TGTGCCAGCAGCTTAATAGCGGGAGGGTCCTACGAGCAGTACTTC
CASSLIAGGSYEQYF
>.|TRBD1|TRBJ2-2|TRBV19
TGTGCCAGTAGTGGGACAGTACCGAACACCGGGGAGCTGTTTTTT
CASSGTVPNTGELFF
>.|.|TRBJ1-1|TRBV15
TGTGCCACCCTAGGACAGACTGAAGCTTTCTTT
CATLGQTEAFF
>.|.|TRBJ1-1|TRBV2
TGTGCCAGCAGTGTGGGGGGAAGGGACACTGAAGCTTTCTTT
CASSVGGRDTEAFF
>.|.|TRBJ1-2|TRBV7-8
TGTGCCAGCAGCCCCTCTCGTGCGGGAAATGAGAATGGCTACACCTTC
CASSPSRAGNENGYTF
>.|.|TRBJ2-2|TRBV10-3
TGTGCCATCAGCGTTTCTAATTGGGGTCACACCGGGGAGCTGTTTTTT
CAISVSNWGHTGELFF
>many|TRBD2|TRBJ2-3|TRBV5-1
TGCGCCAGCAGCCTATCTAGCGGGGAGATCACAGATACGCAGTATTTT
CASSLSSGEITDTQYF
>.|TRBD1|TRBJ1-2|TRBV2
TGTGCCAGCACCAGATTTGATGGGACAGGGGGCTATGGCTACACCTTC
CASTRFDGTGGYGYTF
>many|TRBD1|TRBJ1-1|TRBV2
TGTGCCACCATCCTCCGGGACAGGGGGCTTAGCACTGAAGCTTTCTTT
CATILRDRGLSTEAFF
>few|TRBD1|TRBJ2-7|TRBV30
TGTGCCTGGAGTCCCGGACAGGGAACCGAGCAGTACTTC
CAWSPGQGTEQYF
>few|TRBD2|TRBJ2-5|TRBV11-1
TGTGCCAGCAGCTCTAGTGCGGGGGCTAGCGGGAGTCAAGAGACCCAGTACTTC
CASSSSAGASGSQETQYF
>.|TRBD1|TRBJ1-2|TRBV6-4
TGTGCCAGCAGCCGGGACGCCGGACAGGCGAACTATGGCTACACCTTC
CASSRDAGQANYGYTF
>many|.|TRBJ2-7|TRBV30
TGTGCCTGGAGTTGGGATGATCGGGGGGAGCAGTACTTC
CAWSWDDRGEQYF
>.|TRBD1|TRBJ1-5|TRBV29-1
TGCAGCTTCTCACAGGGGCCCGCGGGGCCCCAGCATTTT
CSFSQGPAGPQHF
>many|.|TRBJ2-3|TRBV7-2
TGTGCCAGCAGCTTAGGTTGGGCGAATGCAGATACGCAGTATTTT
CASSLGWANADTQYF
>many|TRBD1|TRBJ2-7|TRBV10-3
TGTGCCATCAGTGAATCCCTACTGGGACAGGCAAGCTACGAGCAGTACTTC
CAISESLLGQASYEQYF
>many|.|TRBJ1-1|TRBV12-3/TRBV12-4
TGTGCCAGCAGTCGGGACTTAGAAGCTTTCTTT
CASSRDLEAFF
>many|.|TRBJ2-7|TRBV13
TGTGCCAGCAGCGCGAGTGGGTCCTACGAGCAGTACTTC
CASSASGSYEQYF
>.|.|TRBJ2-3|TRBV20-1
TGCAGTGCTAGAGGGCCAGCGGATACGCAGTATTTT
CSARGPADTQYF
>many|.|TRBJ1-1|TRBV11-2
TGTGCCAGCAGCTTAGTTACCCTGAACACTGAAGCTTTCTTT
CASSLVTLNTEAFF
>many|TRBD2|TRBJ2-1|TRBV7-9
TGTGCCAGCAGCCTAGGGCTAGCGGGAGATGAGCAGTTCTTC
CASSLGLAGDEQFF
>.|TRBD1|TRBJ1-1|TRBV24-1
TGTGCCACATCTAGACAGGGGGATGGGAACACTGAAGCTTTCTTT
CATSRQGDGNTEAFF
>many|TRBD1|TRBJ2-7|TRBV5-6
TGTGCCAGCAGCTTGATTTCAGGGGGCGAGCAGTACTTC
CASSLISGGEQYF
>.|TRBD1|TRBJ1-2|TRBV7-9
TGTGCCAGCAGCTTAGGGCGGACAGGCTATGGCTACACCTTC
CASSLGRTGYGYTF
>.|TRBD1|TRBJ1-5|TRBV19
TGTGCCAGTAGGGGGGACAGTCATCAGCCCCAGCATTTT
CASRGDSHQPQHF
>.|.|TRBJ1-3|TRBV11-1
TGTGCCAGCAGCTTAGGGACAGTCCTTTCTGGAAACACCATATATTTT
CASSLGTVLSGNTIYF
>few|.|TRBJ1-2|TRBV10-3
TGTGCCATCAGCCAACAGGGAAGGGAATCCAATGGCTACACCTTC
CAISQQGRESNGYTF
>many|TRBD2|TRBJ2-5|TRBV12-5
TGTGCTAGTGGTTTGGTACGTACTAGCGGGATCTACCAAGAGACCCAGTACTTC
CASGLVRTSGIYQETQYF
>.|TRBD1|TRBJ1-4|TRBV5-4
TGTGCCAGCAGCTTGCTCCCGGGACAGGGTTTTAATGAAAGACTGTTTTTT
CASSLLPGQGFNERLFF
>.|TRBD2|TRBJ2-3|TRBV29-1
TGCAGCGTTCTGGGACTAGCGGGGTCCGATACGCAGTATTTT
CSVLGLAGSDTQYF
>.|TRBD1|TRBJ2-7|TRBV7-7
TGTGCTAGCAGTCCGAGGGACAGGAGCGAGCAGTACTTC
CASSPRDRSEQYF
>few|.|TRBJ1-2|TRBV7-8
TGTGCCAGCAGCTTAGTTTCAGACCCTAACTATGGCTACACCTTC
CASSLVSDPNYGYTF
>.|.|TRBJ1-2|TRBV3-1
TGTGCCAGCAGCCAGCCCCTTACTACAGGGAGCATTGGTGGCCACACCTTC
CASSQPLTTGSIGGHTF
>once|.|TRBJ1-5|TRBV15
TGTGCCACCAGCAGAGCGGGCCGGGACTATAGCAATCAGCCCCAGCATTTT
CATSRAGRDYSNQPQHF
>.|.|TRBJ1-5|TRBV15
TGTGCCACCAGCAGCTCGGACGGTAGCAATCAGCCCCAGCATTTT
CATSSSDGSNQPQHF
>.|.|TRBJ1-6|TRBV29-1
TGCAGCGATAAGCAGGGTTACAATTCACCCCTCCACTTT
CSDKQGYNSPLHF
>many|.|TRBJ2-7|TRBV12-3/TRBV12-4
TGTGCCAGCAGTTTGGCAGGTTTCGACGAGCAGTACTTC
CASSLAGFDEQYF
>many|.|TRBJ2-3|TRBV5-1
TGCGCCAGCAGCTTGTGGGGTGTTACAGCATCCACAGATACGCAGTATTTT
CASSLWGVTASTDTQYF
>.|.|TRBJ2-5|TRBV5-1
TGCGCCAGCAGCTTGGTGGGGAATGGAGCAGAGACCCAGTACTTC
CASSLVGNGAETQYF